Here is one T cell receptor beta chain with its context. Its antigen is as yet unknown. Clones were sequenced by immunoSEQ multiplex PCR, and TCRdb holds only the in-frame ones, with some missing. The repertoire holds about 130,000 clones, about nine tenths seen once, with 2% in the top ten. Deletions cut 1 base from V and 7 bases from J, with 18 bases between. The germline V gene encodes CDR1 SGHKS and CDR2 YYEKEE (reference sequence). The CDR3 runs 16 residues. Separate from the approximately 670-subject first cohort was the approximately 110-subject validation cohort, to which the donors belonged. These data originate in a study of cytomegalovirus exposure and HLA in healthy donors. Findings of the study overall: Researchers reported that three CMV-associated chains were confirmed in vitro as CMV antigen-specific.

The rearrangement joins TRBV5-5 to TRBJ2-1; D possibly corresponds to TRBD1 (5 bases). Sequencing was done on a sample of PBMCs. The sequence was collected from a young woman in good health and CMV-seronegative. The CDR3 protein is CASSLLLGPLRNEQFF. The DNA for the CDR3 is TGTGCCAGCAGCTTGCTGTTGGGGCCGCTAAGGAATGAGCAGTTCTTC.